This is a list of T cell receptor beta chains from one sample in a study of control samples from healthy donors and cancer patients. The table came from immunoSEQ multiplex PCR; TCRdb's copy has only in-frame clones and leaves some out. The table records some 120,000 clones, around nine tenths of them present only once. What was sequenced was blood. These receptors were collected from a young man in good health. Both conserved end residues are part of each CDR3. D genes are given only for firm matches. The size of a clone is reported for some rows only, either as once, few or many, or as a class for expanded clones.

d_call: NA
v_call: TRBV7-6
j_call: TRBJ2-6
clone_size: NA
cdr3_nt: TGTGCCAGCAGCTTAGCGCTAGGCGCAGGCACTGGGGCCAACGTCCTGACTTTC
cdr3_aa: CASSLALGAGTGANVLTF

d_call: NA
v_call: TRBV5-5
j_call: TRBJ1-1
clone_size: NA
cdr3_nt: TGTGCCAGCAGCTTGAATAGGGGTCGTATGACTGAAGCTTTCTTT
cdr3_aa: CASSLNRGRMTEAFF

d_call: TRBD2
v_call: TRBV6-5
j_call: TRBJ2-1
clone_size: NA
cdr3_nt: TGTGCCAGCAGGAGCGGGACTCACAATGAGCAGTTCTTC
cdr3_aa: CASRSGTHNEQFF

d_call: NA
v_call: TRBV19
j_call: TRBJ2-3
clone_size: NA
cdr3_nt: TGTGCCAGTAGTCCGGCGGACAGCCCCACAGATACGCAGTATTTT
cdr3_aa: CASSPADSPTDTQYF

d_call: NA
v_call: TRBV2
j_call: TRBJ1-3
clone_size: NA
cdr3_nt: TGTGCCAGCGATGACCTTAGGGCTCAGGGGAGAGATTCTGGAAACACCATATATTTT
cdr3_aa: CASDDLRAQGRDSGNTIYF

d_call: NA
v_call: TRBV7-2
j_call: TRBJ1-5
clone_size: few
cdr3_nt: TGTGCCAGCAGCTTAGAGGGGTCGAAGCCCCAGCATTTT
cdr3_aa: CASSLEGSKPQHF

d_call: NA
v_call: TRBV30
j_call: TRBJ1-6
clone_size: NA
cdr3_nt: TGTGCCTGGGCCGACAGCTCCTATAATTCACCCCTCCACTTT
cdr3_aa: CAWADSSYNSPLHF

d_call: NA
v_call: TRBV5-1
j_call: TRBJ2-3
clone_size: NA
cdr3_nt: TGCGCCAGCAGCTTGCAGGGCGGGTCGAGGGCAGATACGCAGTATTTT
cdr3_aa: CASSLQGGSRADTQYF

d_call: TRBD2
v_call: TRBV3-1/TRBV3-2
j_call: TRBJ2-5
clone_size: NA
cdr3_nt: TGTGCCAGCAGCCAAAGGGGACTAGCGGGAGAGACCCAGTACTTC
cdr3_aa: CASSQRGLAGETQYF

d_call: NA
v_call: TRBV18
j_call: TRBJ2-6
clone_size: few
cdr3_nt: TGTGCCAGCTCACCGACAACCTCTGGGGCCAACGTCCTGACTTTC
cdr3_aa: CASSPTTSGANVLTF

d_call: NA
v_call: TRBV3-1/TRBV3-2
j_call: TRBJ2-3
clone_size: NA
cdr3_nt: TGTGCCAGCAGCCCATCCCGGGTAGTGACAGATACGCAGTATTTT
cdr3_aa: CASSPSRVVTDTQYF

d_call: NA
v_call: TRBV6-2/TRBV6-3
j_call: TRBJ2-1
clone_size: NA
cdr3_nt: TGTGCCAGCAGTTACGACGGACAATCGGTCGTGGAGCAGTTCTTC
cdr3_aa: CASSYDGQSVVEQFF

d_call: NA
v_call: TRBV27
j_call: TRBJ1-6
clone_size: NA
cdr3_nt: TGTGCCAGCAGTCCTACACCGGGACACATTTATAATTCACCCCTCCACTTT
cdr3_aa: CASSPTPGHIYNSPLHF

d_call: NA
v_call: TRBV4-1
j_call: TRBJ1-1
clone_size: once
cdr3_nt: TGCGCCAGCAGCCAAGATCCCGGGACAACTGAAGCTTTCTTT
cdr3_aa: CASSQDPGTTEAFF

d_call: TRBD2
v_call: TRBV28
j_call: TRBJ2-1
clone_size: NA
cdr3_nt: TGTGCCAGCAGACTAGCGCTCGATGAGCAGTTCTTC
cdr3_aa: CASRLALDEQFF

d_call: TRBD1
v_call: TRBV10-3
j_call: TRBJ1-4
clone_size: NA
cdr3_nt: TGTGCCATCAGTGACGGGACAGCTAATGAAAAACTGTTTTTT
cdr3_aa: CAISDGTANEKLFF

d_call: TRBD2
v_call: TRBV2
j_call: TRBJ2-1
clone_size: NA
cdr3_nt: TGTGCCAGCAGTGCCGGACTAGCGGGGCCAAGCTCCTACAATGAGCAGTTCTTC
cdr3_aa: CASSAGLAGPSSYNEQFF

d_call: NA
v_call: TRBV24-1
j_call: TRBJ2-2
clone_size: NA
cdr3_nt: TGTGCCACCCGGGGTATCCGCACCGGGGAGCTGTTTTTT
cdr3_aa: CATRGIRTGELFF

d_call: NA
v_call: TRBV12-2
j_call: TRBJ1-1
clone_size: NA
cdr3_nt: TGTGCAAGGGGATGGACAGCAATGAACACTGAAGCTTTCTTT
cdr3_aa: CARGWTAMNTEAFF

d_call: NA
v_call: TRBV7-8
j_call: TRBJ2-2
clone_size: NA
cdr3_nt: TGTGCCAGCAGCCCTAGGGTGGGGACGAACACCGGGGAGCTGTTTTTT
cdr3_aa: CASSPRVGTNTGELFF

d_call: NA
v_call: TRBV10-3
j_call: TRBJ2-1
clone_size: NA
cdr3_nt: TGTGCCATCAGTGAGTGGTCAGGAGTTAACAATGAGCAGTTCTTC
cdr3_aa: CAISEWSGVNNEQFF

d_call: TRBD1
v_call: TRBV7-2
j_call: TRBJ1-4
clone_size: NA
cdr3_nt: TGTGCCAGCAAAAGACAGGGAATTGACGAAAAACTGTTTTTT
cdr3_aa: CASKRQGIDEKLFF

d_call: NA
v_call: TRBV30
j_call: TRBJ2-1
clone_size: NA
cdr3_nt: TGTGCCTGGAGTGTAGGTTCGGGCGGGATGAACAATGAGCAGTTCTTC
cdr3_aa: CAWSVGSGGMNNEQFF

d_call: NA
v_call: TRBV19
j_call: TRBJ1-5
clone_size: NA
cdr3_nt: TGTGCCAGTAGTATAAAGATAGATGGTCATCAGCCCCAGCATTTT
cdr3_aa: CASSIKIDGHQPQHF

d_call: NA
v_call: TRBV21-1
j_call: TRBJ1-1
clone_size: NA
cdr3_nt: TGTGCCAGCAGCAAATTAACTGAAGCTTTCTTT
cdr3_aa: CASSKLTEAFF

d_call: NA
v_call: TRBV6-5
j_call: TRBJ2-1
clone_size: NA
cdr3_nt: TGTGCCAGCAGTACTAGCAGCGGCTACAATGAGCAGTTCTTC
cdr3_aa: CASSTSSGYNEQFF

d_call: TRBD2
v_call: TRBV6-6
j_call: TRBJ2-1
clone_size: few
cdr3_nt: TGTGCCAGCAGTCAAGGGGGAGCGGGGGGTAGGGATGAGCAGTTCTTC
cdr3_aa: CASSQGGAGGRDEQFF

d_call: TRBD1
v_call: TRBV9
j_call: TRBJ1-3
clone_size: NA
cdr3_nt: TGTGCCAGCAGCCCTCAGACAGGGCTTGGAAACACCATATATTTT
cdr3_aa: CASSPQTGLGNTIYF

d_call: NA
v_call: TRBV19
j_call: TRBJ1-1
clone_size: NA
cdr3_nt: TGTGCCAGTAGGAAGATTAACACTGAAGCTTTCTTT
cdr3_aa: CASRKINTEAFF

d_call: NA
v_call: TRBV14
j_call: TRBJ1-2
clone_size: NA
cdr3_nt: TGTGCCAGCAGCCAAGCAACCACGGGGGCTGGTTATGGCTACACCTTC
cdr3_aa: CASSQATTGAGYGYTF

d_call: TRBD1
v_call: TRBV7-7
j_call: TRBJ1-6
clone_size: once
cdr3_nt: TGTGCTGTTGGGGGGGACAGATTTTCACCCCTCCACTTT
cdr3_aa: CAVGGDRFSPLHF

d_call: TRBD1
v_call: TRBV5-1
j_call: TRBJ2-1
clone_size: NA
cdr3_nt: TGCGCCAGCAGCTTGGGGTGGGGACAGGGGAACGTCAGCTACAATGAGCAGTTCTTC
cdr3_aa: CASSLGWGQGNVSYNEQFF

d_call: NA
v_call: TRBV27
j_call: TRBJ2-1
clone_size: NA
cdr3_nt: TGTGCCAGCAGTCTGGTACCTAGGGGCAATGAGCAGTTCTTC
cdr3_aa: CASSLVPRGNEQFF

d_call: NA
v_call: TRBV9
j_call: TRBJ2-5
clone_size: NA
cdr3_nt: TGTGCCAGCAGCGTTGGGACGGAGGAGACCCAGTACTTC
cdr3_aa: CASSVGTEETQYF

d_call: NA
v_call: TRBV4-1
j_call: TRBJ1-2
clone_size: NA
cdr3_nt: TGCGCCAGCAGCCAAGTACCGAGGTTTGGCTACACCTTC
cdr3_aa: CASSQVPRFGYTF

d_call: NA
v_call: TRBV11-2
j_call: TRBJ1-6
clone_size: once
cdr3_nt: TGTGCCAGCAGCTTCTCTCCACAGGGTTGGATCGTGTCACCCCTCCACTTT
cdr3_aa: CASSFSPQGWIVSPLHF

d_call: TRBD2
v_call: TRBV5-4
j_call: TRBJ2-1
clone_size: once
cdr3_nt: TGTGCCAGCAGCTTGGGGGAGCGACTAGCGGGACTTGAGCAGTTCTTC
cdr3_aa: CASSLGERLAGLEQFF

d_call: NA
v_call: TRBV5-4
j_call: TRBJ2-6
clone_size: NA
cdr3_nt: TGTGCCAGCAGCTTGGATCCCTCTGGGGCCAACGTCCTGACTTTC
cdr3_aa: CASSLDPSGANVLTF

d_call: TRBD1
v_call: TRBV18
j_call: TRBJ2-3
clone_size: once
cdr3_nt: TGTGCCAGCTGCGCGACAGGGGGCACAGATACGCAGTATTTT
cdr3_aa: CASCATGGTDTQYF

d_call: TRBD2
v_call: TRBV27
j_call: TRBJ2-1
clone_size: NA
cdr3_nt: TGTGCCAGCAGTTTGAAACCGGGACTAGCGGGGAACAATGAGCAGTTCTTC
cdr3_aa: CASSLKPGLAGNNEQFF

d_call: NA
v_call: TRBV27
j_call: TRBJ2-2
clone_size: few
cdr3_nt: TGTGCCAGCAGTTTAGGATCGGAGCGTGAGCTGTTTTTT
cdr3_aa: CASSLGSERELFF

d_call: NA
v_call: TRBV27
j_call: TRBJ1-6
clone_size: once
cdr3_nt: TGTGCCAGCAGTTTATCGGGACTCGCTTCACCCCTCCACTTT
cdr3_aa: CASSLSGLASPLHF

d_call: TRBD1
v_call: TRBV2
j_call: TRBJ1-1
clone_size: few
cdr3_nt: TGTGCCAGCTACGAAGGGACAGGACTCACTGAAGCTTTCTTT
cdr3_aa: CASYEGTGLTEAFF

d_call: NA
v_call: TRBV29-1
j_call: TRBJ1-1
clone_size: NA
cdr3_nt: TGCAGCGTTGTAGGTCAACCGAAGACTGAAGCTTTCTTT
cdr3_aa: CSVVGQPKTEAFF

d_call: NA
v_call: TRBV19
j_call: TRBJ1-1
clone_size: NA
cdr3_nt: TGTGCCAGTAGGCGGACGGACAAAGCTTTCTTT
cdr3_aa: CASRRTDKAFF

d_call: TRBD1
v_call: TRBV10-2
j_call: TRBJ1-1
clone_size: NA
cdr3_nt: TGCGCCAGCAGTGATCCAGGGGGGGACACTGAAGCTTTCTTT
cdr3_aa: CASSDPGGDTEAFF

d_call: NA
v_call: TRBV7-3
j_call: TRBJ2-1
clone_size: NA
cdr3_nt: TGTGCCAGCAGTCCAACCCCTACGGGGCTCCCCTCCTACAATGAGCAGTTCTTC
cdr3_aa: CASSPTPTGLPSYNEQFF

d_call: NA
v_call: TRBV7-3
j_call: TRBJ2-5
clone_size: NA
cdr3_nt: TGTGCCAGCAGCTTAACCCCTACAGGGAACCAAGAGACCCAGTACTTC
cdr3_aa: CASSLTPTGNQETQYF

d_call: TRBD1
v_call: TRBV24-1
j_call: TRBJ2-1
clone_size: NA
cdr3_nt: TGTGCCACCAGTGCCCCGGCGGGGACAGGGGGCGCCGGGCAGTTCTTC
cdr3_aa: CATSAPAGTGGAGQFF

d_call: NA
v_call: TRBV6-5
j_call: TRBJ1-5
clone_size: NA
cdr3_nt: TGTGCCAGCAGTCTGGGACAATCTGATCAGCCCCAGCATTTT
cdr3_aa: CASSLGQSDQPQHF

d_call: NA
v_call: TRBV6-5
j_call: TRBJ2-3
clone_size: NA
cdr3_nt: TGTGCCAGCAGTCCCCTGGGTCTAGATACGCAGTATTTT
cdr3_aa: CASSPLGLDTQYF

d_call: TRBD2
v_call: TRBV5-1
j_call: TRBJ2-7
clone_size: NA
cdr3_nt: TGCGCCAGCAGCTTGATGTTCCAGCGGGGGGATGACGAGCAGTACTTC
cdr3_aa: CASSLMFQRGDDEQYF

d_call: NA
v_call: TRBV19
j_call: TRBJ2-4
clone_size: NA
cdr3_nt: TGTGCCAGTAGTATCTACAGGGACCATCAAAACATTCAGTACTTC
cdr3_aa: CASSIYRDHQNIQYF

d_call: TRBD1
v_call: TRBV5-8
j_call: TRBJ2-7
clone_size: NA
cdr3_nt: TGTGCCAGCAGCTTCATAAGTACAGGGGGTTACTACGAGCAGTACTTC
cdr3_aa: CASSFISTGGYYEQYF

d_call: NA
v_call: TRBV14
j_call: TRBJ1-2
clone_size: NA
cdr3_nt: TGTGCCAGCAGCCCCCCGGGCAGGGCTTATGGCTACACCTTC
cdr3_aa: CASSPPGRAYGYTF

d_call: TRBD2
v_call: TRBV6-5
j_call: TRBJ2-1
clone_size: NA
cdr3_nt: TGTGCCAGCAGTAGAATACTAGCGGGGGGGTATTGGCAGTTCTTC
cdr3_aa: CASSRILAGGYWQFF